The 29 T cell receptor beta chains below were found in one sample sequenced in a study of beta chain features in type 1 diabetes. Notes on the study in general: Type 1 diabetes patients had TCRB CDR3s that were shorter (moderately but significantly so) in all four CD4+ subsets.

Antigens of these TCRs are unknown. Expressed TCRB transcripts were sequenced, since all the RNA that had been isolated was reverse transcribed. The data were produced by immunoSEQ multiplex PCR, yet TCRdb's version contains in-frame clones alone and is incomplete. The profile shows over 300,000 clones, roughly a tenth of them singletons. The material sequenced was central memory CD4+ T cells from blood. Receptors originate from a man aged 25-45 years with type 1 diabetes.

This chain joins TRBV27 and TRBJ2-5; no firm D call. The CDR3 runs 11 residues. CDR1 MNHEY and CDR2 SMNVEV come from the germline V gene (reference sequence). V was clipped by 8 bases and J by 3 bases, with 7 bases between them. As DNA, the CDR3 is TGTGCCAGCCGAGAGGAAGAGACCCAGTACTTC. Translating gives CASREEETQYF.

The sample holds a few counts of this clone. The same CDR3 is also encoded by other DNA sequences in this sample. In DNA, the CDR3 is TGTGCCAGCAGCTTGAGAGGATCTACAGATACGCAGTATTTT. This encodes CASSLRGSTDTQYF. The chain is built from TRBV7-9 and TRBJ2-3; no firm D call. Trimming shortened V by 3 bases and J by 3 bases, and 10 bases separated the two germline ends. The CDR3 contains 14 residues. CDR1 SEHNR and CDR2 FQNEAQ come from the germline V gene (reference sequence).

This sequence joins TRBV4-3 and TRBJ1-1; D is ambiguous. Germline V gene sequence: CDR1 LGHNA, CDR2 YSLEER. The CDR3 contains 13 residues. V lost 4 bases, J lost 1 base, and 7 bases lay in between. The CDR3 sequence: CASSLTRNTEAFF. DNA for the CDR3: TGCGCCAGCAGCCTCACAAGGAACACTGAAGCTTTCTTT.

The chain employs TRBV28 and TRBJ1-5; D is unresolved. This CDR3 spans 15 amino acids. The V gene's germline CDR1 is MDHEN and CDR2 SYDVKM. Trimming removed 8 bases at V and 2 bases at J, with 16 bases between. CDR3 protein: CASETSGEGNQPQHF. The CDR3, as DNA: TGTGCCAGCGAAACTTCCGGCGAAGGCAATCAGCCCCAGCATTTT.

CDR3 in amino acids: CASRGLAGNPSTDTQYF. The CDR3 DNA is TGTGCCAGCAGGGGACTAGCGGGAAACCCTAGCACAGATACGCAGTATTTT. V usage is TRBV2 and J usage is TRBJ2-3; 13 nucleotides agree with TRBD2. The CDR3 is 17 amino acids. Germline V lookup: CDR1 SNHLY, CDR2 FYNNEI. The junction had 6 bases not matched to a gene; V was cut back by 6 bases and J by 0 bases.

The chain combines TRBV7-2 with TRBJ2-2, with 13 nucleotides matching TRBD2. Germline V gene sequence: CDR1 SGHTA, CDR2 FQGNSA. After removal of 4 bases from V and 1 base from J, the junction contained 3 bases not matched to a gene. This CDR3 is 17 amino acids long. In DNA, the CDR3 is TGTGCCAGCAGCTCAGGACTAGCGGGGGTGAACACCGGGGAGCTGTTTTTT. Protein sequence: CASSSGLAGVNTGELFF.

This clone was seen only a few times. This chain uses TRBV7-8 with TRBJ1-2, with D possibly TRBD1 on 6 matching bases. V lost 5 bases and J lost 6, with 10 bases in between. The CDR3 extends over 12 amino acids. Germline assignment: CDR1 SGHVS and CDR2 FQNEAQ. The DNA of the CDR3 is TGTGCCAGCAGCGTATCAGGGGATGGCTACACCTTC. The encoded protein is CASSVSGDGYTF.

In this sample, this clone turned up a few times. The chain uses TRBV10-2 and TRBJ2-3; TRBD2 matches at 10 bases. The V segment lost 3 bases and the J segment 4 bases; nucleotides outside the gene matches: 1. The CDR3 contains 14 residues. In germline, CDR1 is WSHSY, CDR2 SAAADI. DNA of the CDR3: TGCGCCAGCAGTGAAGCGGGGGGGCCAGATACGCAGTATTTT. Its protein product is CASSEAGGPDTQYF.

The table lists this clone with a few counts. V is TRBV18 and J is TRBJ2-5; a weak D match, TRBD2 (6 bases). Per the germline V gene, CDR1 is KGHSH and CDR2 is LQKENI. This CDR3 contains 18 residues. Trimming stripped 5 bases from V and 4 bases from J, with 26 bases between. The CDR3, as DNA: TGTGCCAGCTCAACACAGAATGCCTTGGGTCTGGGAGGAGAGACCCAGTACTTC. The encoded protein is CASSTQNALGLGGETQYF.

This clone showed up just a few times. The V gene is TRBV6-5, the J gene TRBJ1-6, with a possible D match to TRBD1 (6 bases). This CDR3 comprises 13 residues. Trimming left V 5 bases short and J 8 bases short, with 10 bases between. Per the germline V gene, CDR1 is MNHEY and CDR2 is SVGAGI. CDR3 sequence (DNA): TGTGCCAGCAGTCAGGGGAGGCATTCACCCCTCCACTTT. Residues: CASSQGRHSPLHF.

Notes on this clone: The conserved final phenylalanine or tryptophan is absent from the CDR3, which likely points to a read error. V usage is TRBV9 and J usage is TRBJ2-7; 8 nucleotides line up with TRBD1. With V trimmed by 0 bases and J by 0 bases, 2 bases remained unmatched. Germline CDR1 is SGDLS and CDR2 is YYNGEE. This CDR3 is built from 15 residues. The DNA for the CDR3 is TGTGCCAGCAGCGTAGGACAGGGGACCTCCTACGAGCAGTACTCC. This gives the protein CASSVGQGTSYEQYS.

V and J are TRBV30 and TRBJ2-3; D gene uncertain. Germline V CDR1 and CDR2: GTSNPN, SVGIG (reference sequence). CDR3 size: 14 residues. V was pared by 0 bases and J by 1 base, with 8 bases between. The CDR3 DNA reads TGTGCCTGGAGTGTGAGTAGTCGCACAGATACGCAGTATTTT. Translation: CAWSVSSRTDTQYF.

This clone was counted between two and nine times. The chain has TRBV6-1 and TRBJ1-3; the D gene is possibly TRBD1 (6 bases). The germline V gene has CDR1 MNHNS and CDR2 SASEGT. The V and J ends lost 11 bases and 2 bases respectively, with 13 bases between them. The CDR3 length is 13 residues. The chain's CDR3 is CASAEGAGNTIYF. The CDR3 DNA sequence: TGTGCCTCGGCCGAGGGGGCTGGAAACACCATATATTTT.

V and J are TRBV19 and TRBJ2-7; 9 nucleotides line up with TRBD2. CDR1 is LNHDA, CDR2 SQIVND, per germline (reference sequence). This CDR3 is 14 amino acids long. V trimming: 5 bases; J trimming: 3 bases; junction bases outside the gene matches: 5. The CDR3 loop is CASSPSGAGYEQYF. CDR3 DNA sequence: TGTGCCAGTAGTCCTAGCGGGGCGGGCTACGAGCAGTACTTC.

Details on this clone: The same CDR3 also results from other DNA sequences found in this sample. The DNA of the CDR3 is TGTGCCAGCAGCCTCCAGGGGGCCACCTACGAGCAGTACTTC. It specifies CASSLQGATYEQYF. This chain uses TRBV7-2 with TRBJ2-7; 8 positions match TRBD1. This CDR3 contains 14 residues. From germline, CDR1 is SGHTA and CDR2 FQGNSA. Germline trimming cut 5 bases from V and 2 bases from J; bases unmatched to any gene: 5.

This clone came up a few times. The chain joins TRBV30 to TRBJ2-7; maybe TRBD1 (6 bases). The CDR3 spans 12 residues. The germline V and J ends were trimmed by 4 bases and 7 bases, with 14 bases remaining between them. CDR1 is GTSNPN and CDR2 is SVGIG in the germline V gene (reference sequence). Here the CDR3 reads CAWTPGAREQYF. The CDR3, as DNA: TGTGCCTGGACCCCAGGGGCTAGGGAGCAGTACTTC. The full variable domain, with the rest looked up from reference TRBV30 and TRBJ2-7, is SQTIHQWPATLVQPVGSPLSLECTVEGTSNPNLYWYRQAAGRGLQLLFYSVGIGQISSEVPQNLSASRPQDRQFILSSKKLLLSDSGFYLCAWTPGAREQYFGPGTRLTVT.

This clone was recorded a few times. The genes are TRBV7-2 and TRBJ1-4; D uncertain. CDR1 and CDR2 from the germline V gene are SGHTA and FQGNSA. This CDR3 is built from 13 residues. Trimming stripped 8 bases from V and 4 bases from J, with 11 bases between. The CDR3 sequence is CASSRGFNEKLFF. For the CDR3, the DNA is TGTGCCAGCTCCCGAGGGTTTAATGAAAAACTGTTTTTT.

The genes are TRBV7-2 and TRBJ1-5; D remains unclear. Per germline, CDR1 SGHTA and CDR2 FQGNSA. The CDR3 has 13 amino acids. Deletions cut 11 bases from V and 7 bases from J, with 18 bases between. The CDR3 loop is CALGGAEGQPQHF. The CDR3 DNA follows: TGTGCCCTTGGAGGAGCCGAGGGCCAGCCCCAGCATTTT.

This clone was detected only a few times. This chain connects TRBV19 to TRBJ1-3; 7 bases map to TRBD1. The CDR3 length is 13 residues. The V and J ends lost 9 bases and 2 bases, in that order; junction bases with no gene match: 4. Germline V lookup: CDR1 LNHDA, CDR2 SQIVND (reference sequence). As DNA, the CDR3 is TGTGCCAGCCTACAGGGGACTGGAAACACCATATATTTT. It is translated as CASLQGTGNTIYF.

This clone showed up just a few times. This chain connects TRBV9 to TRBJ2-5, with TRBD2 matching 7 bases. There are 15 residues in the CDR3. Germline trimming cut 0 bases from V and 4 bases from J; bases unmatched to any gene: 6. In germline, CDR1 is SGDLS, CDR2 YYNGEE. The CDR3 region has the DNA TGTGCCAGCAGCGTAGCGGCGGGGAGGGGAGAGACCCAGTACTTC. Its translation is CASSVAAGRGETQYF.

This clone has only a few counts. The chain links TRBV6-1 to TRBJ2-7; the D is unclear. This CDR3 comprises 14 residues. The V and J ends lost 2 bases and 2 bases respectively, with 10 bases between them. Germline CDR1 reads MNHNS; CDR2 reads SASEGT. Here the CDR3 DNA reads TGTGCCAGCAGTGAATCCCCAGGCCCCTACGAGCAGTACTTC. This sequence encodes CASSESPGPYEQYF.

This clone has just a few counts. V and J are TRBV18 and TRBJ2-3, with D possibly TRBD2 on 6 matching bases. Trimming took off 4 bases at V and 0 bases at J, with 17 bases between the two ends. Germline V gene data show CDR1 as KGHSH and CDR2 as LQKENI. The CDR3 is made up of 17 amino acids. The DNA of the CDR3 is TGTGCCAGCTCACGGGATCCGGGGGAAGTCAGCACAGATACGCAGTATTTT. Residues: CASSRDPGEVSTDTQYF.

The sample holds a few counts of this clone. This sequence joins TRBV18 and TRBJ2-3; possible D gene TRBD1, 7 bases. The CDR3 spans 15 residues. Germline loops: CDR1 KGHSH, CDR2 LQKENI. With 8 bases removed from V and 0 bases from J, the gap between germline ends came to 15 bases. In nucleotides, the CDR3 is TGTGCCAGCGGAGGGACAGAGGGTAGCACAGATACGCAGTATTTT. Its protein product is CASGGTEGSTDTQYF. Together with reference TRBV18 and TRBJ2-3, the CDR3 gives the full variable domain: NAGVMQNPRHLVRRRGQEARLRCSPMKGHSHVYWYRQLPEEGLKFMVYLQKENIIDESGMPKERFSAEFPKEGPSILRIQQVVRGDSAAYFCASGGTEGSTDTQYFGPGTRLTVL.

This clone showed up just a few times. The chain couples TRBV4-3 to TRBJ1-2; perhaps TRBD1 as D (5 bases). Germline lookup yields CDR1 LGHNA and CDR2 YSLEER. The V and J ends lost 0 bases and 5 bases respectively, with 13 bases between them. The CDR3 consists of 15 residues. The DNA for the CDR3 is TGCGCCAGCAGCCAAGATGGGGGAGGGAGTTATGGCTACACCTTC. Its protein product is CASSQDGGGSYGYTF.

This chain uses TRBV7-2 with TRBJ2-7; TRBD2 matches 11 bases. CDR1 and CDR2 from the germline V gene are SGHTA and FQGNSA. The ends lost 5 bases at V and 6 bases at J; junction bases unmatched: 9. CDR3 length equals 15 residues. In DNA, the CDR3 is TGTGCCAGCAGCGTTAGCGGGGGGGCTGTCGGCGAGCAGTACTTC. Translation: CASSVSGGAVGEQYF.

The CDR3 sequence: CAWSVYSSGNTIYF. The CDR3 DNA follows: TGTGCCTGGAGTGTATATTCCTCTGGAAACACCATATATTTT. The rearrangement joins TRBV30 to TRBJ1-3, with D unclear. The CDR3 runs 14 residues. The germline V and J ends were trimmed by 0 bases and 0 bases, with 6 bases remaining between them. Germline lookup yields CDR1 GTSNPN and CDR2 SVGIG (reference sequence).

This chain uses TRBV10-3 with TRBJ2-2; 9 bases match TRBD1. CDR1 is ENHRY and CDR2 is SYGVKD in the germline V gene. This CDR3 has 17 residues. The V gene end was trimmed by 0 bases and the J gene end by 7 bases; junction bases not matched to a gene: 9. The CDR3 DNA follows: TGTGCCATCAGTGAGTCGTCAGGGACAGGGAGTAACGGGGAGCTGTTTTTT. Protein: CAISESSGTGSNGELFF.

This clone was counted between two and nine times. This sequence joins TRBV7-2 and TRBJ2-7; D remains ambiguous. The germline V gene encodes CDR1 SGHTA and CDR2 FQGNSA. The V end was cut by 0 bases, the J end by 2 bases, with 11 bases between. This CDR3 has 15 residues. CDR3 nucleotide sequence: TGTGCCAGCAGCTTAGCGGACGGACGGCCCTACGAGCAGTACTTC. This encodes CASSLADGRPYEQYF.

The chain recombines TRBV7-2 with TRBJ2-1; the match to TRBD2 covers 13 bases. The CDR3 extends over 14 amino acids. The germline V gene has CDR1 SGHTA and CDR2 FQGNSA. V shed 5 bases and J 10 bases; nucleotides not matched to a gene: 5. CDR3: CASSVTSGGREQFF. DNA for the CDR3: TGTGCCAGCAGCGTGACTAGCGGGGGGAGAGAGCAGTTCTTC.